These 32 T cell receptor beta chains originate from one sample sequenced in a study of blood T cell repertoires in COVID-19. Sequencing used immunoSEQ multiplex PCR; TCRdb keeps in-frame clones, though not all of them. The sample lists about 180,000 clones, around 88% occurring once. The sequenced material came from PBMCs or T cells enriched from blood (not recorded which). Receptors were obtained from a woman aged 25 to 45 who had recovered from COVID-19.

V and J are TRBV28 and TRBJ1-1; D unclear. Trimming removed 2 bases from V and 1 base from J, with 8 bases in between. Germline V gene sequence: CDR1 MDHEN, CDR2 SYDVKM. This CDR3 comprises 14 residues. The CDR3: CASSLEVQNTEAFF. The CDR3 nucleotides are TGTGCCAGCAGTTTAGAGGTGCAGAACACTGAAGCTTTCTTT.

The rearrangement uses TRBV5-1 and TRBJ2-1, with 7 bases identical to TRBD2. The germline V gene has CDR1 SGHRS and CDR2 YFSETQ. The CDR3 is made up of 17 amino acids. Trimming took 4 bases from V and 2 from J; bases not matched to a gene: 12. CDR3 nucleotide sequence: TGCGCCAGCAGCCCGCCCGCTGCAGGGACTACCTACAATGAGCAGTTCTTC. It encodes CASSPPAAGTTYNEQFF.

CDR3 nucleotide sequence: TGTGCCACAAAGCACCTCTACCGGGAGGGCCTTGGCCAAGAGACCCAGTACTTC. This sequence encodes CATKHLYREGLGQETQYF. The rearrangement uses TRBV28 and TRBJ2-5; 8 bases are shared with TRBD2. From germline, CDR1 is MDHEN and CDR2 SYDVKM. Unmatched junction bases numbered 20, after V lost 10 bases and J lost 1 base. The CDR3 length is 18 residues.

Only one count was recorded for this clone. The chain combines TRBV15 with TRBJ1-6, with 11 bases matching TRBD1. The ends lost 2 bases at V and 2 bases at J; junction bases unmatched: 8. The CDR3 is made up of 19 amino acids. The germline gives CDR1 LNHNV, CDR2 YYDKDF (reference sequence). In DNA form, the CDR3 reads TGTGCCACCAGCAGAATGGACAGGGGGCGAGGGACCTATAATTCACCCCTCCACTTT. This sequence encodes CATSRMDRGRGTYNSPLHF. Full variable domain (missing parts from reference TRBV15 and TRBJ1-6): DAMVIQNPRYQVTQFGKPVTLSCSQTLNHNVMYWYQQKSSQAPKLLFHYYDKDFNNEADTPDNFQSRRPNTSFCFLDIRSPGLGDTAMYLCATSRMDRGRGTYNSPLHFGNGTRLTVT.

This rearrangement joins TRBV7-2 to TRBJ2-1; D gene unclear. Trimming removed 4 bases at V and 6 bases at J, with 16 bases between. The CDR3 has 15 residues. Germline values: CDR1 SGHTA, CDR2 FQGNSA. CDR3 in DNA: TGTGCCAGCAGCTATCACGGTTGGAGTCTCAATGAGCAGTTCTTC. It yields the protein CASSYHGWSLNEQFF. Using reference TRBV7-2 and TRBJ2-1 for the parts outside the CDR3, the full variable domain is GAGVSQSPSNKVTEKGKDVELRCDPISGHTALYWYRQSLGQGLEFLIYFQGNSAPDKSGLPSDRFSAERTGGSVSTLTIQRTQQEDSAVYLCASSYHGWSLNEQFFGPGTRLTVL.

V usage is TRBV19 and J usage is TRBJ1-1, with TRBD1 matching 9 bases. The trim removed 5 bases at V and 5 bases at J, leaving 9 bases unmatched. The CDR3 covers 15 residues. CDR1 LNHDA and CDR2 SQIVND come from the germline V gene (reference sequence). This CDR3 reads CASSLGTGSVTEAFF. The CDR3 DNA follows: TGTGCCAGTAGTCTAGGGACAGGGTCGGTTACTGAAGCTTTCTTT.

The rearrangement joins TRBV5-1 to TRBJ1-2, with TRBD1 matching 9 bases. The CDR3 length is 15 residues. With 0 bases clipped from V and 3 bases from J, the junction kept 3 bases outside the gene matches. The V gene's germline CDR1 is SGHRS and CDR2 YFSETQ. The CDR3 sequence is CASSLDWTGDYGYTF. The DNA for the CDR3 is TGCGCCAGCAGCTTGGATTGGACAGGGGACTATGGCTACACCTTC.

Here the CDR3 reads CASRNAGTVNNQPQHF. For the CDR3, the DNA is TGTGCCAGCAGGAACGCCGGGACAGTGAACAATCAGCCCCAGCATTTT. This chain joins TRBV6-6 and TRBJ1-5; 7 bases align to TRBD1. Germline lookup yields CDR1 MNHNY and CDR2 SVGAGI (reference sequence). The CDR3 extends over 16 amino acids. V shed 6 bases and J 3 bases; nucleotides not matched to a gene: 11.

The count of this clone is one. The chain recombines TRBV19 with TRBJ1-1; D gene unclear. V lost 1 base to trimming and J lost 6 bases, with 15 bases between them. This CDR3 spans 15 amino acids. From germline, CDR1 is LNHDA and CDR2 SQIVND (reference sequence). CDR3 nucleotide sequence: TGTGCCAGTAGTATAGTTCGCGGCCAGAGCGCTGAAGCTTTCTTT. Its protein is CASSIVRGQSAEAFF.

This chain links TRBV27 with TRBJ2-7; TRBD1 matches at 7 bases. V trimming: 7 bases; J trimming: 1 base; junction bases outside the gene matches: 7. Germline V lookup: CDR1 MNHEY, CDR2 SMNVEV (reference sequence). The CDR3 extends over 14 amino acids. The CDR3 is CASKVQGLSYEQYF. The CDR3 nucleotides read TGTGCCAGCAAAGTACAGGGGTTGTCCTACGAGCAGTACTTC.

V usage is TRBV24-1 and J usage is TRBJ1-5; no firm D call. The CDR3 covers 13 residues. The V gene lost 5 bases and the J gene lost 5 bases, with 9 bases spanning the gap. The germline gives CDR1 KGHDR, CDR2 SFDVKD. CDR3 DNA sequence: TGTGCCACCAGTGGTGGCGGATATCAGCCCCAGCATTTT. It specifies CATSGGGYQPQHF.

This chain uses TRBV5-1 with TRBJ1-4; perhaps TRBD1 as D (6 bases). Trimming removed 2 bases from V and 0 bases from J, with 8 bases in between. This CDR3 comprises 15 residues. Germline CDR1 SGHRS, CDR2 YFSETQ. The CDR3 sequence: CASSFYRATNEKLFF. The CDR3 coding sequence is TGCGCCAGCAGCTTCTACAGGGCAACTAATGAAAAACTGTTTTTT.

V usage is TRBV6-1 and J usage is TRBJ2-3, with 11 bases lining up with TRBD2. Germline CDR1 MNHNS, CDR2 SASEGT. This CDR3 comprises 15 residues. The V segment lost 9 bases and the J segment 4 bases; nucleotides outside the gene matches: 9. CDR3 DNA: TGTGCCAGTACCGATGGACTAGCGGGTCCAGATACGCAGTATTTT. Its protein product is CASTDGLAGPDTQYF.

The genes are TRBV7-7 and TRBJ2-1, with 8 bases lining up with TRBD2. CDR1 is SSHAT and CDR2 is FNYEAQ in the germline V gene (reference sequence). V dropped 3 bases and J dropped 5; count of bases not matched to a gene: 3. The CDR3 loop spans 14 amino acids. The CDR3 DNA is TGTGCCAGCAGCTTTAGTAGCGGGAACAATGAGCAGTTCTTC. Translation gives CASSFSSGNNEQFF.

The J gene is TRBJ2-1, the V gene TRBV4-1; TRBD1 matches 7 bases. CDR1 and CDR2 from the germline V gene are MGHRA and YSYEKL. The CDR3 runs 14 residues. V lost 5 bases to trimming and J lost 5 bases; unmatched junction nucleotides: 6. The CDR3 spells CASSWTGANNEQFF. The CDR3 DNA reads TGCGCCAGCAGCTGGACAGGAGCTAACAATGAGCAGTTCTTC.

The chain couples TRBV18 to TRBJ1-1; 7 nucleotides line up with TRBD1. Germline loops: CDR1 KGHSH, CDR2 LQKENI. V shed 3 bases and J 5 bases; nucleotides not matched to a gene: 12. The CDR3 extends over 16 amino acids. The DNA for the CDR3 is TGTGCCAGCTCACCGAGCCAGGGGGTAACTGGGACTGAAGCTTTCTTT. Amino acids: CASSPSQGVTGTEAFF.

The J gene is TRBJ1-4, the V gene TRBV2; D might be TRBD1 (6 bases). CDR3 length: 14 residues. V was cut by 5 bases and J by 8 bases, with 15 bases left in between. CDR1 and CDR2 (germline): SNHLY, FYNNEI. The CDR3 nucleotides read TGTGCCAGCAGTTCGGGACAATCGACGGAAAAACTGTTTTTT. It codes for CASSSGQSTEKLFF.

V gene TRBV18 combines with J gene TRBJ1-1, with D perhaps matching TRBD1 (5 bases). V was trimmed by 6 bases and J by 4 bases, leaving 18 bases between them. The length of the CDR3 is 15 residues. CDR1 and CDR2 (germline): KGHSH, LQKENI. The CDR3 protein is CASSAGEGMSTEAFF. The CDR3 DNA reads TGTGCCAGCTCTGCCGGGGAGGGGATGAGCACTGAAGCTTTCTTT.

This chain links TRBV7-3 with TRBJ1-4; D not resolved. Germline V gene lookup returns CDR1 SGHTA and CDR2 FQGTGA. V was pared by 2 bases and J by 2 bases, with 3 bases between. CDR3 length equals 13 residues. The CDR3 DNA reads TGTGCCAGCAGCTTATCGACTAATGAAAAACTGTTTTTT. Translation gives CASSLSTNEKLFF. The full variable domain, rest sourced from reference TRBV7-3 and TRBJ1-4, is GAGVSQTPSNKVTEKGKYVELRCDPISGHTALYWYRQSLGQGPEFLIYFQGTGAADDSGLPNDRFFAVRPEGSVSTLKIQRTERGDSAVYLCASSLSTNEKLFFGSGTQLSVL.

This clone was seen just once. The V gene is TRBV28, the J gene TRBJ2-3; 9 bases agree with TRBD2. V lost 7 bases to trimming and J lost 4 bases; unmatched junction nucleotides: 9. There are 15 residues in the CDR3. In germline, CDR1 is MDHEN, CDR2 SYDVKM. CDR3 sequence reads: CASTPGREGPDTQYF. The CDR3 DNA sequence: TGTGCCAGCACCCCAGGGCGGGAGGGTCCAGATACGCAGTATTTT.

Here the CDR3 reads CSVEDQRDRTKYF. In DNA form, the CDR3 reads TGCAGCGTTGAAGATCAGAGGGACAGGACTAAGTATTTT. V and J are TRBV29-1 and TRBJ2-3; TRBD1 matches 8 bases. CDR1 and CDR2 from the germline V gene are SQVTM and ANQGSEA. This CDR3 comprises 13 residues. V lost 0 bases, J lost 13 bases, and 9 bases stayed unmatched.

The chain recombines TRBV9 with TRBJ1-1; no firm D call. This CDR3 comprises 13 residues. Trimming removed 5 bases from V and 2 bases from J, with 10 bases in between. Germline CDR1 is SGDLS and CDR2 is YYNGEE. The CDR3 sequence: CASSEGLNTEAFF. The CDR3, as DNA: TGTGCCAGCAGTGAGGGCCTAAACACTGAAGCTTTCTTT.

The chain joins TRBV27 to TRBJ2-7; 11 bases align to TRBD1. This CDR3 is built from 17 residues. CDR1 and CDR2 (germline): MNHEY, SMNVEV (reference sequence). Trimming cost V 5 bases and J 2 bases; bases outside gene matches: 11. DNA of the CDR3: TGTGCCAGCAGTCCGGGACAGGGGGGAACTGGCACCTACGAGCAGTACTTC. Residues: CASSPGQGGTGTYEQYF.

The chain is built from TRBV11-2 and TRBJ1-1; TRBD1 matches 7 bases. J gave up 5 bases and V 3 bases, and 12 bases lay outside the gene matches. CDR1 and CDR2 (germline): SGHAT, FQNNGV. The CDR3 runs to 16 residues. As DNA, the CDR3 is TGTGCCAGCAGCTTCTGGACAGGAGCAGAGGGGACTGAAGCTTTCTTT. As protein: CASSFWTGAEGTEAFF.

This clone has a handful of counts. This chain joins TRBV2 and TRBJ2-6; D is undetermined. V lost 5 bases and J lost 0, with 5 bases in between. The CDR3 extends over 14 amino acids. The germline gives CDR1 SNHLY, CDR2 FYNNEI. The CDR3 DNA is TGTGCCAGCAGTCGGAGCTCTGGGGCCAACGTCCTGACTTTC. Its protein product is CASSRSSGANVLTF.

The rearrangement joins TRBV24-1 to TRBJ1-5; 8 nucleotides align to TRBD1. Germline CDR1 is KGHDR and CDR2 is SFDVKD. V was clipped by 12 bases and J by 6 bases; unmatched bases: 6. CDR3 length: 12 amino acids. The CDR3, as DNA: TGTGCCTCAGGACAGGGAGGTCAGCCCCAGCATTTT. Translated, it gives CASGQGGQPQHF.

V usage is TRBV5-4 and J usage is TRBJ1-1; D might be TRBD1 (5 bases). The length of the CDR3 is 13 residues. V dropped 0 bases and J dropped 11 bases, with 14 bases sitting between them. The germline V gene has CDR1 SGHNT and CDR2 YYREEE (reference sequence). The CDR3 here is CASSLVGTPAAFF. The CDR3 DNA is TGTGCCAGCAGCTTGGTCGGGACTCCTGCGGCTTTCTTT.

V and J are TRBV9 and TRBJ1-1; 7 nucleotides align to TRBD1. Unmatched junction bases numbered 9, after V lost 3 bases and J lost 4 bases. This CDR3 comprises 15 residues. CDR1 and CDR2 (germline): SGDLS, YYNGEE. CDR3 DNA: TGTGCCAGCAGCGGCCGACAGGGACGGGTCACTGAAGCTTTCTTT. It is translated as CASSGRQGRVTEAFF. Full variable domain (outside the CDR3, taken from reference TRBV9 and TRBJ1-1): DSGVTQTPKHLITATGQRVTLRCSPRSGDLSVYWYQQSLDQGLQFLIQYYNGEERAKGNILERFSAQQFPDLHSELNLSSLELGDSALYFCASSGRQGRVTEAFFGQGTRLTVV.

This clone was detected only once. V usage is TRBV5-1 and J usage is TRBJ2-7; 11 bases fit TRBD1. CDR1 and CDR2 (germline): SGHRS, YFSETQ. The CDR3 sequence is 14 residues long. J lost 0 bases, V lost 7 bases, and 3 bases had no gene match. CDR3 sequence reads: CASSGQGGSYEQYF. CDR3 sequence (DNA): TGCGCCAGCTCGGGACAGGGGGGCTCCTACGAGCAGTACTTC.

The CDR3 spells CASSLRQGWVNYGYTF. Written as DNA, the CDR3 is TGTGCCAGCAGCCTCCGACAGGGATGGGTTAACTATGGCTACACCTTC. The chain uses TRBV3-1 (or the pseudogene TRBV3-2) and TRBJ1-2; 7 nucleotides match TRBD1. Losses at the gene ends were 4 bases for V and 1 base for J; bases not matched to a gene: 9. There are 16 residues in the CDR3. Germline-derived CDR1 and CDR2 are LGHDT and YNNKEL (reference sequence).

Here the CDR3 DNA reads TGTGCCAGCTCTAGGCCCGGGGAGCTGTTTTTT. Its translation: CASSRPGELFF. The rearrangement joins TRBV6-5 to TRBJ2-2; no definite D call. V lost 8 bases to trimming and J lost 6 bases, with 7 bases between them. The CDR3 runs to 11 residues. Germline CDR1 is MNHEY and CDR2 is SVGAGI.

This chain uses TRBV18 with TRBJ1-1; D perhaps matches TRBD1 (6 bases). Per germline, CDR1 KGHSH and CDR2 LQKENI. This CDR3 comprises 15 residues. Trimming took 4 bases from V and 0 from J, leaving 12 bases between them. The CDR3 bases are TGTGCCAGCTCACAAGGGCAGGGGATGAACACTGAAGCTTTCTTT. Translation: CASSQGQGMNTEAFF.